These 20 T cell receptor beta chains share one sample of origin, sequenced in a study of blood T cell repertoires in COVID-19. Only in-frame clones appear in the TCRdb table, and some are missing; sequencing was by immunoSEQ multiplex PCR. Here the sample spans about 78,000 clones, about 92% being singletons. Material: peripheral blood. These receptors were collected from a woman aged 45-65 years in a cohort sampled during active COVID-19.

CDR3 nucleotide sequence: TGCGCCAGCAGCTTGGTACTAGCGACGTACAATGAGCAGTTCTTC. Encoded protein: CASSLVLATYNEQFF. The V and J genes are TRBV5-1 and TRBJ2-1; 7 bases align to TRBD2. V shed 0 bases and J 4 bases; nucleotides not matched to a gene: 4. The CDR3 runs to 15 residues. In germline, CDR1 is SGHRS, CDR2 YFSETQ.

About this clone itself: At one boundary the junction diverges from the germline segment, which might be a read error. The V and J genes are TRBV10-1 and TRBJ1-1, with no clear D. This CDR3 region has 13 residues. Germline V gene sequence: CDR1 WNHNN, CDR2 SYGVQD (reference sequence). CDR3 loop: CASSAYLNSEAFF. DNA for the CDR3: TGCGCCAGCAGTGCTTACTTGAACAGTGAAGCTTTCTTT.

The genes are TRBV7-9 and TRBJ2-5, with 9 bases that match TRBD2. Germline assignment: CDR1 SEHNR and CDR2 FQNEAQ (reference sequence). The CDR3 covers 16 residues. Unmatched junction bases numbered 9, after V lost 2 bases and J lost 5 bases. The CDR3 DNA sequence: TGTGCCAGCAGCTTATCGGGAGCGGGAGGTGTCGAGACCCAGTACTTC. It codes for CASSLSGAGGVETQYF.

This clone was observed a single time. The gene calls are TRBV2 and TRBJ2-1; D might be TRBD2 (6 bases). With 4 bases removed from V and 8 bases from J, the gap between germline ends came to 9 bases. Germline V gene sequence: CDR1 SNHLY, CDR2 FYNNEI. There are 12 residues in the CDR3. The CDR3 nucleotides are TGTGCCAGCAGTGGTCGGGGGTATGAGCAGTTCTTC. Translating gives CASSGRGYEQFF.

This clone was counted a single time. The V and J genes are TRBV5-6 and TRBJ2-3, with 7 nucleotides matching TRBD2. V dropped 3 bases and J dropped 5; count of bases not matched to a gene: 9. Per the germline V gene, CDR1 is SGHDT and CDR2 is YYEEEE. This CDR3 comprises 15 residues. Here the CDR3 reads CASSSYGEGIDTQYF. The CDR3 DNA is TGTGCCAGCAGCTCGTACGGGGAGGGAATAGATACGCAGTATTTT.

The chain uses TRBV7-3 and TRBJ1-1; D is undetermined. The CDR3 is 13 residues long. Germline CDR1 and CDR2: SGHTA and FQGTGA. Trimming left V 5 bases short and J 5 bases short, with 12 bases between. CDR3 DNA: TGTGCCAGCAGCCCTCAATCGGGGACTGAAGCTTTCTTT. As protein: CASSPQSGTEAFF. Full variable domain (remainder filled in from reference TRBV7-3 and TRBJ1-1): GAGVSQTPSNKVTEKGKYVELRCDPISGHTALYWYRQSLGQGPEFLIYFQGTGAADDSGLPNDRFFAVRPEGSVSTLKIQRTERGDSAVYLCASSPQSGTEAFFGQGTRLTVV.

This clone appeared a single time. The V and J genes are TRBV5-1 and TRBJ2-7, with 12 bases lining up with TRBD1. CDR1 and CDR2 (germline): SGHRS, YFSETQ. The CDR3 has 11 residues. The CDR3 loop reads CASSTGTGGLV. The CDR3 DNA follows: TGCGCCAGCAGCACCGGGACAGGGGGCCTGGTC.

This chain links TRBV6-6 with TRBJ1-1; weak D call: TRBD1 (6 bases). The CDR3 spans 15 residues. The ends were cut back, 0 bases at V and 1 base at J, with 9 bases in the middle. Looked up from germline, CDR1 is MNHNY and CDR2 is SVGAGI (reference sequence). CDR3 amino acids: CASSYSQGRNTEAFF. CDR3 bases: TGTGCCAGCAGTTACTCCCAGGGGCGGAACACTGAAGCTTTCTTT.

This sequence joins TRBV6-5 and TRBJ1-2; D is unclear. V was pared by 0 bases and J by 8 bases, with 10 bases between. This CDR3 region has 13 residues. Germline V CDR1 and CDR2: MNHEY, SVGAGI. The DNA of the CDR3 is TGTGCCAGCAGTTACTCGCAGCGTAACGGCTACACCTTC. Translating gives CASSYSQRNGYTF.

The chain recombines TRBV7-8 with TRBJ1-2; D gene ambiguous. Trimming shortened V by 0 bases and J by 8 bases, and 10 bases separated the two germline ends. The CDR3 is 13 residues long. From germline, CDR1 is SGHVS and CDR2 FQNEAQ. CDR3 DNA: TGTGCCAGCAGCTTAGCGCTGGGAGGCGGCTACACCTTC. Translated, it gives CASSLALGGGYTF.

The genes are TRBV13 and TRBJ1-5; D is unclear. Germline V gives CDR1 PRHDT, CDR2 FYEKMQ (reference sequence). Trimming cost V 2 bases and J 7 bases, with 6 bases left between them. The CDR3 is 12 amino acids. The CDR3 reads CASSLPGQPQHF. Written as DNA, the CDR3 is TGTGCCAGCAGCTTACCCGGGCAGCCCCAGCATTTT.

The V call is TRBV14, the J call TRBJ2-3; D may be TRBD2 (6 bases). CDR3 length equals 18 residues. Per germline, CDR1 SGHDN and CDR2 FVKESK. Trimming cost V 3 bases and J 1 base, with 20 bases left between them. The CDR3 bases are TGTGCCAGCAGCCATAGAGCCGTGGCTAGCGCCCGCACAGATACGCAGTATTTT. It is translated as CASSHRAVASARTDTQYF. Full variable domain (missing parts from reference TRBV14 and TRBJ2-3): EAGVTQFPSHSVIEKGQTVTLRCDPISGHDNLYWYRRVMGKEIKFLLHFVKESKQDESGMPNNRFLAERTGGTYSTLKVQPAELEDSGVYFCASSHRAVASARTDTQYFGPGTRLTVL.

This chain joins TRBV18 and TRBJ2-2; 9 nucleotides match TRBD2. The CDR3 covers 17 residues. V lost 1 base to trimming and J lost 4 bases; unmatched junction nucleotides: 7. Germline values: CDR1 KGHSH, CDR2 LQKENI. For the CDR3, the DNA is TGTGCCAGCTCACCACTAGAAGCGGGAGGTATCACCGGGGAGCTGTTTTTT. The encoded protein is CASSPLEAGGITGELFF.

This clone occurred a few times. The J gene is TRBJ2-7, the V gene TRBV15, with 7 bases aligning to TRBD2. V trimming: 1 base; J trimming: 0 bases; junction bases outside the gene matches: 9. The CDR3 totals 17 residues. Germline CDR1 and CDR2: LNHNV and YYDKDF (reference sequence). CDR3 DNA: TGTGCCACCAGCAGAGGACTTCCCCGCGGGAGCTCCTACGAGCAGTACTTC. Translated: CATSRGLPRGSSYEQYF.

V and J are TRBV6-1 and TRBJ2-1; TRBD2 matches 8 bases. With 0 bases clipped from V and 9 bases from J, the junction kept 10 bases outside the gene matches. The CDR3 loop spans 16 amino acids. Germline CDR1 and CDR2: MNHNS and SASEGT. CDR3 sequence reads: CASSEAPGGPRGEQFF. The CDR3 bases are TGTGCCAGCAGTGAAGCGCCGGGAGGGCCACGGGGTGAGCAGTTCTTC.

V usage is TRBV3-1 (or the pseudogene TRBV3-2) and J usage is TRBJ1-4; 7 positions match TRBD1. Looked up from germline, CDR1 is LGHDT and CDR2 is YNNKEL (reference sequence). The V segment lost 4 bases and the J segment 8 bases; nucleotides outside the gene matches: 13. CDR3 length: 16 amino acids. The CDR3 loop reads CASSPTRTGGYEKLFF. For the CDR3, the DNA is TGTGCCAGCAGCCCCACACGGACAGGCGGGTACGAAAAACTGTTTTTT.

The CDR3 sequence: CASSFRGGHNYGYTF. For the CDR3, the DNA is TGTGCCAGCAGTTTCAGAGGGGGACATAACTATGGCTACACCTTC. The rearrangement links TRBV28 to TRBJ1-2, with a tentative D call TRBD1 (6 bases). CDR3 length: 15 residues. V was clipped by 3 bases and J by 1 base, with 12 bases between them. Germline lookup yields CDR1 MDHEN and CDR2 SYDVKM.

The chain carries TRBV11-2 and TRBJ2-5; 7 bases map to TRBD2. V was pared by 6 bases and J by 3 bases, with 10 bases of the junction left unmatched. The CDR3 totals 15 residues. Germline loops: CDR1 SGHAT, CDR2 FQNNGV. DNA of the CDR3: TGTGCCAGCAGATTCGGGGAGGGTAGGGAAGAGACCCAGTACTTC. It translates to CASRFGEGREETQYF.

The V and J genes are TRBV27 and TRBJ1-5; TRBD1 matches 8 bases. The CDR3 length is 16 residues. The V and J ends lost 0 bases and 4 bases, in that order; junction bases with no gene match: 5. The V gene's germline CDR1 is MNHEY and CDR2 SMNVEV (reference sequence). The CDR3 region is CASSLSWDRRNQPQHF. The CDR3 bases are TGTGCCAGCAGTTTATCGTGGGACAGGCGAAATCAGCCCCAGCATTTT.

This rearrangement joins TRBV9 to TRBJ2-2; 12 nucleotides line up with TRBD2. The CDR3 has 16 residues. Germline CDR1 SGDLS, CDR2 YYNGEE. Losses at the gene ends were 0 bases for V and 6 bases for J; bases not matched to a gene: 3. CDR3 sequence reads: CASSVGLAGVSGELFF. CDR3 nucleotide sequence: TGTGCCAGCAGCGTAGGACTAGCGGGAGTCTCCGGGGAGCTGTTTTTT.